Listed here are 21 T cell receptor beta chains from one sample, sequenced in a study of blood T cell repertoires in COVID-19. Profiled with immunoSEQ multiplex PCR; TCRdb holds only in-frame clones, not every one. The sample holds 95,000 to 100,000 clones, 70% to 90% seen once. The specimen sequenced was peripheral blood. Source of these receptors: a human donor with COVID-19, enrolled during active disease. The donor label of this sample is uncertain.

The chain joins TRBV30 to TRBJ2-7; 8 bases map to TRBD2. After removal of 3 bases from V and 6 bases from J, the junction contained 10 bases not matched to a gene. The germline gives CDR1 GTSNPN, CDR2 SVGIG (reference sequence). This CDR3 has 14 residues. The CDR3 reads CAWRRASGWSEQYF. The CDR3, as DNA: TGTGCCTGGAGGAGGGCTAGCGGGTGGTCCGAGCAGTACTTC.

CDR3 loop: CASSYVNRVYGYTF. In DNA form, the CDR3 reads TGTGCCAGCAGCTACGTGAACCGGGTCTATGGCTACACCTTC. The V gene is TRBV7-9, the J gene TRBJ1-2; D gene unclear. Germline CDR1 and CDR2: SEHNR and FQNEAQ (reference sequence). The CDR3 sequence is 14 residues long. The ends were cut back, 4 bases at V and 4 bases at J, with 13 bases in the middle. Using reference TRBV7-9 and TRBJ1-2 for the parts outside the CDR3, the full variable domain is DTGVSQNPRHKITKRGQNVTFRCDPISEHNRLYWYRQTLGQGPEFLTYFQNEAQLEKSRLLSDRFSAERPKGSFSTLEIQRTEQGDSAMYLCASSYVNRVYGYTFGSGTRLTVV.

J is TRBJ1-3 and V is TRBV9, with 10 nucleotides matching TRBD1. Losses at the gene ends were 3 bases for V and 0 bases for J; bases not matched to a gene: 12. Germline V gene data show CDR1 as SGDLS and CDR2 as YYNGEE. The CDR3 is 19 residues long. Written as DNA, the CDR3 is TGTGCCAGCAGCGCGGGTACGGGGACAGGGGCCAGCTCTGGAAACACCATATATTTT. This gives the protein CASSAGTGTGASSGNTIYF.

The CDR3 region has the DNA TGCGCCAGCAGCCCAGGAGGGGGCTTGGGTCGAAAACTGTTTTTT. This encodes CASSPGGGLGRKLFF. The gene calls are TRBV4-1 and TRBJ1-4; 7 positions agree with TRBD1. With V trimmed by 4 bases and J by 10 bases, 12 bases remained unmatched. The CDR3 is 15 amino acids. CDR1 is MGHRA and CDR2 is YSYEKL in the germline V gene.

This chain links TRBV18 with TRBJ2-7; D is unclear. V was shortened by 0 bases and J by 3 bases, with 6 bases between the two germline ends. The CDR3 covers 13 residues. Germline CDR1 and CDR2: KGHSH and LQKENI. The CDR3 nucleotides are TGTGCCAGCTCACCACCTTCCCTCTACGAGCAGTACTTC. Encoded protein: CASSPPSLYEQYF.

The CDR3 DNA reads TGTGCCAGCTCTGTACAGGGTGCCACTGAAGCTTTCTTT. It specifies CASSVQGATEAFF. The V and J genes are TRBV18 and TRBJ1-1; D may be TRBD1 (6 bases). The CDR3 is made up of 13 amino acids. V lost 6 bases and J 4 bases, leaving 12 bases between the germline ends. CDR1 is KGHSH and CDR2 is LQKENI in the germline V gene. The full variable domain, with the rest looked up from reference TRBV18 and TRBJ1-1, is NAGVMQNPRHLVRRRGQEARLRCSPMKGHSHVYWYRQLPEEGLKFMVYLQKENIIDESGMPKERFSAEFPKEGPSILRIQQVVRGDSAAYFCASSVQGATEAFFGQGTRLTVV.

The chain carries TRBV21-1 and TRBJ1-2; TRBD1, as called in the table, went unchecked against the DNA. TRBV21-1 constitutes a pseudogene. The CDR3 spans 17 residues. The CDR3 DNA reads as TGTGCCAGCAGCAAAGGTGGAAACAGAACCTTTAACTATGGCTACACCTTC. It encodes CASSKGGNRTFNYGYTF.

This sequence joins TRBV5-1 and TRBJ2-7, with a weak D call TRBD1 (6 bases). Germline V lookup: CDR1 SGHRS, CDR2 YFSETQ. The CDR3 contains 14 residues. The V gene lost 2 bases and the J gene lost 6 bases, with 15 bases spanning the gap. The CDR3 reads CASSLQGPVAEQYF. In nucleotides, the CDR3 is TGCGCCAGCAGCTTACAGGGTCCGGTAGCCGAGCAGTACTTC.

The chain joins TRBV19 to TRBJ1-2, with D uncertain. The length of the CDR3 is 12 residues. The germline V and J ends were trimmed by 6 bases and 6 bases, with 11 bases remaining between them. The V gene's germline CDR1 is LNHDA and CDR2 SQIVND (reference sequence). The CDR3 DNA is TGTGCCAGTAGCCGACTCGTTCATGGCTACACCTTC. As protein: CASSRLVHGYTF. Variable domain in full (rest from reference TRBV19 and TRBJ1-2): DGGITQSPKYLFRKEGQNVTLSCEQNLNHDAMYWYRQDPGQGLRLIYYSQIVNDFQKGDIAEGYSVSREKKESFPLTVTSAQKNPTAFYLCASSRLVHGYTFGSGTRLTVV.

The chain carries TRBV7-8 and TRBJ1-5, with a possible D match to TRBD1 (5 bases). The germline V and J ends were trimmed by 7 bases and 3 bases, with 22 bases remaining between them. In germline, CDR1 is SGHVS, CDR2 FQNEAQ. This CDR3 has 17 amino acids. CDR3 sequence: CASTLLGGGTSNQPQHF. The CDR3 bases are TGTGCCAGCACCCTGTTGGGGGGAGGGACCTCCAATCAGCCCCAGCATTTT.

The table lists this clone with a few counts. CDR3 residues: CASSLEGNIQYF. CDR3 nucleotide sequence: TGTGCCAGCAGCTTGGAGGGGAACATTCAGTACTTC. The rearrangement links TRBV5-5 to TRBJ2-4; D may be TRBD1 (5 bases). This CDR3 region has 12 residues. V gave up 0 bases and J gave up 7 bases, with 5 bases separating them. The germline gives CDR1 SGHKS, CDR2 YYEKEE (reference sequence).

The chain has TRBV10-3 and TRBJ1-6, with 8 bases fitting TRBD1. J lost 7 bases, V lost 11 bases, and 4 bases had no gene match. Per the germline V gene, CDR1 is ENHRY and CDR2 is SYGVKD. This CDR3 is 12 amino acids long. The CDR3 is CAARQGNSPLHF. The CDR3 region has the DNA TGTGCCGCCCGACAGGGGAATTCACCCCTCCACTTT.

V and J are TRBV7-2 and TRBJ1-4, with 9 bases aligning to TRBD1. The J segment lost 5 bases and the V segment lost 3 bases, leaving 1 base of the junction unmatched. The CDR3 runs to 14 residues. Germline-derived CDR1 and CDR2 are SGHTA and FQGNSA. CDR3 DNA sequence: TGTGCCAGCAGCTTCGGACAGGGGAATGAAAAACTGTTTTTT. It translates to CASSFGQGNEKLFF.

The chain joins TRBV6-5 to TRBJ2-5, with 7 positions matching TRBD1. There are 13 residues in the CDR3. Germline CDR1 MNHEY, CDR2 SVGAGI. V gave up 5 bases and J gave up 0 bases; unmatched junction bases: 0. CDR3 bases: TGTGCCAGCAGTACAGGGGACCAAGAGACCCAGTACTTC. Residues: CASSTGDQETQYF.

Here the CDR3 reads CASSPPGLLGTEAFF. The CDR3 bases are TGTGCCAGCAGTCCCCCGGGTCTACTGGGCACTGAAGCTTTCTTT. The gene calls are TRBV6-5 and TRBJ1-1, with D unclear. Germline V gene data show CDR1 as MNHEY and CDR2 as SVGAGI. The V and J ends lost 5 bases and 4 bases respectively, with 17 bases between them. CDR3 size: 15 residues.

V gene TRBV25-1 combines with J gene TRBJ1-3; D not resolved. CDR1 MGHDK and CDR2 SYGVNS come from the germline V gene. Trimming took 4 bases from V and 0 from J, leaving 7 bases between them. CDR3 length equals 14 residues. CDR3 nucleotide sequence: TGTGCCAGCAGTGGCCACTACTCTGGAAACACCATATATTTT. Protein: CASSGHYSGNTIYF.

This rearrangement joins TRBV30 to TRBJ1-5, with 7 bases lining up with TRBD1. This CDR3 is built from 15 residues. V lost 3 bases, J lost 4 bases, and 9 bases stayed unmatched. Germline CDR1 and CDR2: GTSNPN and SVGIG (reference sequence). CDR3 nucleotide sequence: TGTGCCTGGAGACAGACCCGGGACAGTAATCAGCCCCAGCATTTT. It codes for CAWRQTRDSNQPQHF.

CDR3 coding DNA: TGTGCCAGCAGCCCGCGGACAGGGGGTGGCACCGGGGAGCTGTTTTTT. Translated: CASSPRTGGGTGELFF. V usage is TRBV5-6 and J usage is TRBJ2-2, with 10 bases identical to TRBD1. CDR3 length: 16 amino acids. Germline-derived CDR1 and CDR2 are SGHDT and YYEEEE. V was clipped by 4 bases and J by 4 bases; unmatched bases: 7.

The CDR3 nucleotides read TGCGCCAGCAGCCAAGAGGTGGTAGCGGGGGGGAATGAGCAGTTCTTC. This encodes CASSQEVVAGGNEQFF. The chain joins TRBV4-1 to TRBJ2-1; 11 bases align to TRBD2. Germline trimming cut 0 bases from V and 7 bases from J; bases unmatched to any gene: 5. The CDR3 covers 16 residues. From germline, CDR1 is MGHRA and CDR2 YSYEKL.

The chain couples TRBV5-8 to TRBJ1-5; D is undetermined. This CDR3 comprises 14 residues. From germline, CDR1 is SGHTS and CDR2 YDEGEE. The ends were cut back, 3 bases at V and 0 bases at J, with 7 bases in the middle. In DNA, the CDR3 is TGTGCCAGCAGCTCCCTTTATAGCAATCAGCCCCAGCATTTT. Encoded protein: CASSSLYSNQPQHF.

This chain links TRBV7-3 with TRBJ1-6; D is undetermined. CDR1 and CDR2 (germline): SGHTA, FQGTGA. The CDR3 is 12 residues long. V lost 5 bases to trimming and J lost 7 bases, with 6 bases between them. The CDR3 spells CASSDLNSPLHF. The CDR3 coding sequence is TGTGCCAGCAGCGACTTGAATTCACCCCTCCACTTT.